The 32 T cell receptor beta chains below were found in one sample sequenced in a study of control samples from healthy donors and cancer patients. Using immunoSEQ multiplex PCR, the repertoire was profiled, and TCRdb retains in-frame clones only, with some absent. The sample holds 180,000 or so clones, around 92% seen once. Sequencing was carried out using blood. These receptors all come from a woman aged 25 to 45 in good health.

The rearrangement links TRBV5-1 to TRBJ1-4; 7 bases are shared with TRBD1. V was clipped by 4 bases and J by 7 bases; unmatched bases: 7. Germline values: CDR1 SGHRS, CDR2 YFSETQ. CDR3 length equals 14 residues. DNA of the CDR3: TGCGCCAGCAGCCCTGACAGGGAAGGTGAAAAACTGTTTTTT. Translating gives CASSPDREGEKLFF.

The CDR3 is CSVGRGDYQETQYF. The CDR3 DNA is TGCAGCGTTGGGCGGGGGGACTACCAAGAGACCCAGTACTTC. The chain carries TRBV29-1 and TRBJ2-5, with 8 nucleotides matching TRBD2. Germline trimming cut 4 bases from V and 0 bases from J; bases unmatched to any gene: 4. CDR1 is SQVTM, CDR2 ANQGSEA, per germline. The CDR3 length is 14 residues.

J is TRBJ2-3 and V is TRBV16, with a possible D match to TRBD1 (6 bases). This CDR3 has 15 amino acids. Germline V CDR1 and CDR2: KGHSY, FQNENV. Trimming removed 2 bases from V and 4 bases from J, with 13 bases in between. CDR3 protein: CASSQGRGGADTQYF. CDR3 DNA: TGTGCCAGCAGCCAAGGCAGGGGTGGAGCAGATACGCAGTATTTT.

The chain employs TRBV19 and TRBJ1-2; perhaps TRBD1 as D (6 bases). Germline values: CDR1 LNHDA, CDR2 SQIVND (reference sequence). The ends were cut back, 2 bases at V and 2 bases at J, with 9 bases in the middle. The CDR3 spans 14 residues. This CDR3 reads CASSIYRANYGYTF. In nucleotides, the CDR3 is TGTGCCAGTAGTATATACAGGGCCAACTATGGCTACACCTTC.

This chain uses TRBV19 with TRBJ2-3, with 7 bases identical to TRBD2. The CDR3 runs to 16 residues. Germline CDR1 LNHDA, CDR2 SQIVND (reference sequence). Trimming at V came to 5 bases and at J to 5 bases, leaving 13 bases not matched to a gene. This chain's CDR3 is CASSSQLARVQDTQYF. As DNA, the CDR3 is TGTGCCAGTAGTTCCCAACTAGCGAGGGTTCAAGATACGCAGTATTTT.

The rearrangement links TRBV3-1 (or the pseudogene TRBV3-2) to TRBJ2-1; the match to TRBD2 covers 13 bases. V gave up 0 bases and J gave up 2 bases; unmatched junction bases: 10. The CDR3 runs 20 residues. From germline, CDR1 is LGHDT and CDR2 YNNKEL (reference sequence). The CDR3 is CASSQDRELAGGPPYNEQFF. The CDR3 region has the DNA TGTGCCAGCAGCCAAGATCGGGAACTAGCGGGGGGGCCCCCCTACAATGAGCAGTTCTTC.

The chain recombines TRBV29-1 with TRBJ2-5; a possible D gene is TRBD1 (6 bases). Germline assignment: CDR1 SQVTM and CDR2 ANQGSEA. Trimming shortened V by 3 bases and J by 4 bases, and 12 bases separated the two germline ends. The CDR3 is 13 amino acids. CDR3 sequence (DNA): TGCAGCGTTGAGGTTAGGGGGAGAGAGACCCAGTACTTC. Protein product: CSVEVRGRETQYF.

The gene calls are TRBV2 and TRBJ1-5; tentatively, D is TRBD1 (6 bases). The germline V gene has CDR1 SNHLY and CDR2 FYNNEI. V lost 1 base to trimming and J lost 4 bases, with 17 bases between them. CDR3 length: 17 amino acids. Written as DNA, the CDR3 is TGTGCCAGCAGTGAAGGTAGGGCAGGGGACGGGAATCAGCCCCAGCATTTT. Translated: CASSEGRAGDGNQPQHF.

The chain couples TRBV30 to TRBJ1-2; D gene unclear. CDR1 GTSNPN and CDR2 SVGIG come from the germline V gene (reference sequence). The CDR3 contains 12 residues. The V end lost 5 bases, the J end lost 5 bases, and 12 bases lay between the germline ends. The CDR3 reads CAWFGREYGYTF. In DNA form, the CDR3 reads TGTGCCTGGTTCGGGCGGGAATATGGCTACACCTTC.

This chain links TRBV6-7 with TRBJ2-5; D is possibly TRBD2 (7 bases). TRBV6-7 is an open reading frame, and its role is uncertain. The CDR3 is made up of 13 amino acids. V gave up 0 bases and J gave up 7 bases, with 9 bases separating them. The CDR3 protein is CASSYSGGGTQYF. In nucleotides, the CDR3 is TGTGCCAGCAGTTACTCGGGAGGGGGGACCCAGTACTTC.

This clone was picked up one time. The gene calls are TRBV29-1 and TRBJ1-4; a possible D gene is TRBD1 (5 bases). The CDR3 is made up of 14 amino acids. V lost 0 bases, J lost 6 bases, and 11 bases lay in between. CDR1 and CDR2 (germline): SQVTM, ANQGSEA. CDR3 nucleotide sequence: TGCAGCGTTGAAGAATCAGGGTCGTATGAAAAACTGTTTTTT. Its translation is CSVEESGSYEKLFF.

V and J are TRBV19 and TRBJ1-5, with 8 nucleotides matching TRBD1. The CDR3 sequence is 15 residues long. V trimming: 2 bases; J trimming: 3 bases; junction bases outside the gene matches: 3. Germline values: CDR1 LNHDA, CDR2 SQIVND (reference sequence). CDR3: CASSIRQGNNQPQHF. For the CDR3, the DNA is TGTGCCAGTAGTATAAGACAGGGGAACAATCAGCCCCAGCATTTT.

The rearrangement joins TRBV7-8 to TRBJ1-5; 8 bases are a match to TRBD1. CDR1 SGHVS and CDR2 FQNEAQ come from the germline V gene. V gave up 3 bases and J gave up 4 bases; unmatched junction bases: 8. CDR3 length: 16 residues. CDR3 sequence reads: CASSFLSDRGNQPQHF. CDR3 DNA: TGTGCCAGCAGCTTTTTATCCGACAGGGGTAATCAGCCCCAGCATTTT.

The chain carries TRBV6-2 or TRBV6-3 and TRBJ1-1, with 8 bases that match TRBD1. In germline, CDR1 is MNHEY, CDR2 SVGEGT. Trimming at V came to 1 base and at J to 4 bases, leaving 5 bases not matched to a gene. The CDR3 has 15 amino acids. Here the CDR3 reads CASSYWQGASTEAFF. In DNA, the CDR3 is TGTGCCAGCAGTTACTGGCAGGGGGCGAGCACTGAAGCTTTCTTT.

The chain recombines TRBV5-1 with TRBJ2-3; 7 bases fit TRBD2. CDR3 size: 16 residues. Germline assignment: CDR1 SGHRS and CDR2 YFSETQ. Germline trimming cut 4 bases from V and 2 bases from J; bases unmatched to any gene: 10. The CDR3 region is CASSSGLVGSTDTQYF. CDR3 in DNA: TGCGCCAGCAGCAGCGGACTAGTCGGGTCCACAGATACGCAGTATTTT.

V usage is TRBV28 and J usage is TRBJ2-5; 12 nucleotides agree with TRBD2. Germline V gene data show CDR1 as MDHEN and CDR2 as SYDVKM. There are 15 residues in the CDR3. V lost 6 bases, J lost 0 bases, and 2 bases stayed unmatched. The CDR3 loop is CASSLAGGYQETQYF. Here the CDR3 DNA reads TGTGCCAGCAGCCTAGCGGGAGGGTACCAAGAGACCCAGTACTTC.

The V and J genes are TRBV7-8 and TRBJ1-3; possible D gene TRBD1, 5 bases. This CDR3 has 14 amino acids. Germline lookup yields CDR1 SGHVS and CDR2 FQNEAQ. V gave up 0 bases and J gave up 2 bases, with 5 bases separating them. The chain's CDR3 is CASSLAGAGNTIYF. The CDR3 DNA sequence: TGTGCCAGCAGCTTAGCAGGGGCTGGAAACACCATATATTTT. Supplemented by reference TRBV7-8 and TRBJ1-3, the full variable domain reads GAGVSQSPRYKVAKRGQDVALRCDPISGHVSLFWYQQALGQGPEFLTYFQNEAQLDKSGLPSDRFFAERPEGSVSTLKIQRTQQEDSAVYLCASSLAGAGNTIYFGEGSWLTVV.

CDR3 nucleotide sequence: TGTGCCAGCAGTCGCCGGACTAGCTCCTACAATGAGCAGTTCTTC. It yields the protein CASSRRTSSYNEQFF. The chain employs TRBV27 and TRBJ2-1; 7 bases are a match to TRBD2. The CDR3 is made up of 15 amino acids. Germline loops: CDR1 MNHEY, CDR2 SMNVEV (reference sequence). The V and J ends lost 5 bases and 0 bases, in that order; junction bases with no gene match: 4.

The rearrangement uses TRBV6-5 and TRBJ2-7; D possibly matches TRBD1 or TRBD2 (5 bases each). With 6 bases removed from V and 6 bases from J, the gap between germline ends came to 9 bases. This CDR3 is built from 11 residues. Germline V lookup: CDR1 MNHEY, CDR2 SVGAGI. This CDR3 reads CASRQRGEQYF. CDR3 nucleotide sequence: TGTGCCAGCAGGCAGAGGGGCGAGCAGTACTTC.

The rearrangement uses TRBV6-5 and TRBJ2-2, with 8 bases identical to TRBD1. The CDR3 consists of 14 residues. The trim removed 7 bases at V and 2 bases at J, leaving 3 bases unmatched. Germline values: CDR1 MNHEY, CDR2 SVGAGI. This CDR3 reads CASTSGGNTGELFF. As DNA, the CDR3 is TGTGCCAGCACATCAGGGGGCAACACCGGGGAGCTGTTTTTT.

This chain connects TRBV19 to TRBJ1-2; 9 nucleotides agree with TRBD1. CDR3 size: 15 residues. The V and J ends lost 6 bases and 1 base, in that order; junction bases with no gene match: 6. Germline V CDR1 and CDR2: LNHDA, SQIVND (reference sequence). The CDR3 bases are TGTGCCAGTAGACTCCGGGACAGGGATAACTATGGCTACACCTTC. It encodes CASRLRDRDNYGYTF.

In DNA, the CDR3 is TGTGCCAGCAGCCCCTCCGGGACAGGGTCCGAGACCCAGTACTTC. It translates to CASSPSGTGSETQYF. The chain combines TRBV7-2 with TRBJ2-5, with TRBD1 matching over 9 bases. The germline V gene has CDR1 SGHTA and CDR2 FQGNSA. This CDR3 region has 15 residues. The ends lost 5 bases at V and 5 bases at J; junction bases unmatched: 9.

The chain carries TRBV27 and TRBJ2-3; 16 nucleotides agree with TRBD2. The CDR3 contains 15 residues. Germline values: CDR1 MNHEY, CDR2 SMNVEV (reference sequence). Unmatched junction bases numbered 4, after V lost 7 bases and J lost 6 bases. The CDR3 nucleotides read TGTGCCAGCACCAGGGGACTAGCGGGGGGGGATACGCAGTATTTT. Translation: CASTRGLAGGDTQYF.

This clone was observed a single time. The chain couples TRBV5-6 to TRBJ2-7; a possible D gene is TRBD1 (5 bases). V lost 2 bases, J lost 0 bases, and 9 bases lay in between. The CDR3 covers 14 residues. Germline V gene data show CDR1 as SGHDT and CDR2 as YYEEEE. The chain's CDR3 is CASSLYRSSYEQYF. The CDR3 region has the DNA TGTGCCAGCAGCTTATACAGGAGCTCCTACGAGCAGTACTTC.

This clone showed up just once. This CDR3 reads CAITGLAGGDEQFF. The CDR3 DNA sequence: TGTGCCATCACCGGACTAGCGGGAGGGGATGAGCAGTTCTTC. This chain links TRBV10-3 with TRBJ2-1; TRBD2 aligns across 15 bases. With 7 bases clipped from V and 8 bases from J, the junction kept 3 bases outside the gene matches. The CDR3 is made up of 14 amino acids. The germline gives CDR1 ENHRY, CDR2 SYGVKD.

The chain uses TRBV7-8 and TRBJ2-3; 8 bases align to TRBD2. After removal of 3 bases from V and 2 bases from J, the junction contained 4 bases not matched to a gene. Germline CDR1 is SGHVS and CDR2 is FQNEAQ. There are 15 residues in the CDR3. The CDR3 sequence is CASSLGTRDTDTQYF. The DNA for the CDR3 is TGTGCCAGCAGCTTGGGGACTAGAGACACAGATACGCAGTATTTT. Drawing the rest from reference TRBV7-8 and TRBJ2-3, the complete variable domain is GAGVSQSPRYKVAKRGQDVALRCDPISGHVSLFWYQQALGQGPEFLTYFQNEAQLDKSGLPSDRFFAERPEGSVSTLKIQRTQQEDSAVYLCASSLGTRDTDTQYFGPGTRLTVL.

This chain connects TRBV18 to TRBJ1-1; TRBD1 aligns across 7 bases. Germline V CDR1 and CDR2: KGHSH, LQKENI. The CDR3 runs to 16 residues. Losses at the gene ends were 4 bases for V and 5 bases for J; bases not matched to a gene: 13. The CDR3 protein is CASSLIIRGRGTEAFF. The CDR3 DNA follows: TGTGCCAGCTCACTAATTATAAGGGGGCGCGGGACTGAAGCTTTCTTT.

DNA for the CDR3: TGTGCCAGCGCTGCAGACAGGGTCTCTGAAGCTTTCTTT. Protein: CASAADRVSEAFF. The V call is TRBV11-1, the J call TRBJ1-1, with 7 bases lining up with TRBD1. The CDR3 totals 13 residues. The ends lost 8 bases at V and 6 bases at J; junction bases unmatched: 9. CDR1 is SGHAT, CDR2 FQDESV, per germline (reference sequence).

The chain carries TRBV3-1 (or the pseudogene TRBV3-2) and TRBJ1-1, with D tentatively TRBD1 (5 bases). Trimming removed 2 bases at V and 0 bases at J, with 16 bases between. The CDR3 runs 17 residues. Germline V gene sequence: CDR1 LGHDT, CDR2 YNNKEL (reference sequence). CDR3: CASSQHSGGVLNTEAFF. In DNA form, the CDR3 reads TGTGCCAGCAGCCAACACAGCGGGGGTGTATTGAACACTGAAGCTTTCTTT.

The V gene is TRBV6-6, the J gene TRBJ2-2, with D perhaps TRBD1 or TRBD2 (5 bases each). The V gene's germline CDR1 is MNHNY and CDR2 SVGAGI (reference sequence). The CDR3 is 15 amino acids. V was shortened by 5 bases and J by 0 bases, with 10 bases between the two germline ends. The DNA for the CDR3 is TGTGCCAGCAGTCTGGGACGTTCGAACACCGGGGAGCTGTTTTTT. It translates to CASSLGRSNTGELFF.

This rearrangement joins TRBV28 to TRBJ1-3; D may be TRBD1 (5 bases). The germline gives CDR1 MDHEN, CDR2 SYDVKM. CDR3 length: 14 residues. Trimming stripped 0 bases from V and 3 bases from J, with 6 bases between. For the CDR3, the DNA is TGTGCCAGCAGTTTATGGGACATTGGAAACACCATATATTTT. Translated, it gives CASSLWDIGNTIYF.

The chain has TRBV9 and TRBJ1-5; 8 bases align to TRBD1. This CDR3 contains 14 residues. Germline trimming cut 4 bases from V and 4 bases from J; bases unmatched to any gene: 4. Germline V gives CDR1 SGDLS, CDR2 YYNGEE. DNA of the CDR3: TGTGCCAGCAGCCTAGGGGACAGGAATCAGCCCCAGCATTTT. It yields the protein CASSLGDRNQPQHF.